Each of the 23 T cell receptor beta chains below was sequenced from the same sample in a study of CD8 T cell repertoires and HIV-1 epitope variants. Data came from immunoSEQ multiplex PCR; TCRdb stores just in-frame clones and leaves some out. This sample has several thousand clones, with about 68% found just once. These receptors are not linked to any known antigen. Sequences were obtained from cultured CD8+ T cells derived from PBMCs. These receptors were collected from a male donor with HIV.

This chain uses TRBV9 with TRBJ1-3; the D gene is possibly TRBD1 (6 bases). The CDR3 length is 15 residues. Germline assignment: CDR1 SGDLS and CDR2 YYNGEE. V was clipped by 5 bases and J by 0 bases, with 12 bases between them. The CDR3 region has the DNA TGTGCCAGCAGTGCTACAGGGAGCTCTGGAAACACCATATATTTT. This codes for CASSATGSSGNTIYF.

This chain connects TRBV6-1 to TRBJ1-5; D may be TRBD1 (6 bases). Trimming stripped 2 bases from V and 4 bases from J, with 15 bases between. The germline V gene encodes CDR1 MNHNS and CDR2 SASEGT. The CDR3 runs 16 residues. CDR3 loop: CASSELWTEGNQPQHF. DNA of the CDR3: TGTGCCAGCAGTGAACTCTGGACAGAGGGAAATCAGCCCCAGCATTTT.

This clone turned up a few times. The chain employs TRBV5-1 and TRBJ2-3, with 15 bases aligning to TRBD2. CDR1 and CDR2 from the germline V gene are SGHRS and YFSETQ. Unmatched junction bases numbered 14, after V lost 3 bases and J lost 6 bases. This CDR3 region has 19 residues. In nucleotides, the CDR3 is TGCGCCAGCAGCTCAAATCCCGGGACTAGCGGGAGGTCCGCGGATACGCAGTATTTT. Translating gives CASSSNPGTSGRSADTQYF.

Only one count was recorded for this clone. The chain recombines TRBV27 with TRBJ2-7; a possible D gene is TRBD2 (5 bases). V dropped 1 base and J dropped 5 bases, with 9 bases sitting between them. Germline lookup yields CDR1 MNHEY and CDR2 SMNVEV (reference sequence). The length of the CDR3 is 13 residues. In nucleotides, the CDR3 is TGTGCCAGCAGTTTATTACTGAGGGACGAGCAGTACTTC. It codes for CASSLLLRDEQYF.

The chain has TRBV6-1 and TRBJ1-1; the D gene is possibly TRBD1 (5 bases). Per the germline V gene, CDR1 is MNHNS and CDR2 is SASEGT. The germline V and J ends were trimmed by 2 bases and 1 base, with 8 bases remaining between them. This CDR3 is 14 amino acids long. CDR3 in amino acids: CASSEWGGNTEAFF. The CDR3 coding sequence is TGTGCCAGCAGTGAATGGGGGGGGAACACTGAAGCTTTCTTT.

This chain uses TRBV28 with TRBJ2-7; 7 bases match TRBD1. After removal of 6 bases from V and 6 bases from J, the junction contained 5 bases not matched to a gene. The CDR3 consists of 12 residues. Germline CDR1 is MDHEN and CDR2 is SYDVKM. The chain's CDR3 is CASSKTGSEQYF. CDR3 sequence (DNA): TGTGCCAGCAGCAAGACAGGGTCCGAGCAGTACTTC.

The CDR3 bases are TGTGCCAGCAAAAGCTCCTATAATTCACCCCTCCACTTT. Its protein is CASKSSYNSPLHF. V is TRBV2 and J is TRBJ1-6; D gene uncertain. Trimming stripped 7 bases from V and 0 bases from J, with 4 bases between. CDR3 length equals 13 residues. Germline CDR1 and CDR2: SNHLY and FYNNEI.

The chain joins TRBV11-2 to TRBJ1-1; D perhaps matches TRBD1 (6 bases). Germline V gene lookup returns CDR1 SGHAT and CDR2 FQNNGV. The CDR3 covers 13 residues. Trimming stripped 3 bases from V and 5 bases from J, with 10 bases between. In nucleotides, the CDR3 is TGTGCCAGCAGCTTCTCAGGGGCTACTGAAGCTTTCTTT. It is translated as CASSFSGATEAFF. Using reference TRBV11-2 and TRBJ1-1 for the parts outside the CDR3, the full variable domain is EAGVAQSPRYKIIEKRQSVAFWCNPISGHATLYWYQQILGQGPKLLIQFQNNGVVDDSQLPKDRFSAERLKGVDSTLKIQPAKLEDSAVYLCASSFSGATEAFFGQGTRLTVV.

CDR3 coding DNA: TGTGCCAGCAGCGACGACTACAGGGAAGGCACCGGGGAGCTGTTTTTT. Translating gives CASSDDYREGTGELFF. V usage is TRBV14 and J usage is TRBJ2-2, with D possibly being TRBD1 (6 bases). V was cut by 5 bases and J by 4 bases, with 17 bases left in between. CDR1 SGHDN and CDR2 FVKESK come from the germline V gene. The CDR3 covers 16 residues.

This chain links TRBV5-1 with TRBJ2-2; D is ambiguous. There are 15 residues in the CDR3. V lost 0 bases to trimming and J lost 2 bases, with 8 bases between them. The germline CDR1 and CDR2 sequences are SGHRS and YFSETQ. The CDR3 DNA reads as TGCGCCAGCAGCTTGGATCTCATAAACACCGGGGAGCTGTTTTTT. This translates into CASSLDLINTGELFF.

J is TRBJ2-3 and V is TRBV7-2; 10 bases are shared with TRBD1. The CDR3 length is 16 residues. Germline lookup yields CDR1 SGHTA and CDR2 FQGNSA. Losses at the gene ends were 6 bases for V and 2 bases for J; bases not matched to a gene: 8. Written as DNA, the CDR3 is TGTGCCAGCAGGCTGACAGGGGGCGGGATCACAGATACGCAGTATTTT. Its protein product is CASRLTGGGITDTQYF.

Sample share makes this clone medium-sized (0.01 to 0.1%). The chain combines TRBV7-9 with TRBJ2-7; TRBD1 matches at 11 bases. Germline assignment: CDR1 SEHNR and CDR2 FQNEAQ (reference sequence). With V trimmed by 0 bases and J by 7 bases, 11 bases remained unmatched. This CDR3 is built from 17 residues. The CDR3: CASSLAGLGQGAYEQYF. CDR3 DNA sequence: TGTGCCAGCAGCTTAGCAGGACTAGGACAGGGGGCTTATGAGCAGTACTTC.

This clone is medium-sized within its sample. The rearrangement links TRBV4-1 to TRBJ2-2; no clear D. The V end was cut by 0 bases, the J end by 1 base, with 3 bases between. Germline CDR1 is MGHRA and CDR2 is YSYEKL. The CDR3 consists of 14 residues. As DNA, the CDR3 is TGCGCCAGCAGCCAAGATGGGAACACCGGGGAGCTGTTTTTT. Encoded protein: CASSQDGNTGELFF.

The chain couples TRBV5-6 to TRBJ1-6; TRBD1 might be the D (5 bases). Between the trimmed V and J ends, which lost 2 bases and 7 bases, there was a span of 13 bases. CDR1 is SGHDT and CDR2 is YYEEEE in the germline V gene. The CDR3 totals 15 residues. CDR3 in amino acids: CASSFLQGVNSPLHF. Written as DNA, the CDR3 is TGTGCCAGCAGCTTCCTCCAGGGCGTGAATTCACCCCTCCACTTT.

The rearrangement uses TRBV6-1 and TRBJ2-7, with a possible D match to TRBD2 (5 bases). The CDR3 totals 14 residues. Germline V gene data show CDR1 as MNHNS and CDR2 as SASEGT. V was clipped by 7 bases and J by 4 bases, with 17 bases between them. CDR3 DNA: TGTGCCAGCACTCTAGGAGGTGGCCCTTACGAGCAGTACTTC. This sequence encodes CASTLGGGPYEQYF.

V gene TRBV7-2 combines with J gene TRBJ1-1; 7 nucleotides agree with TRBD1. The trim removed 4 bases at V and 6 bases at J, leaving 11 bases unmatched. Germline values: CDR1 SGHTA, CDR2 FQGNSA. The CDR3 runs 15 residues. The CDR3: CASSSPTGVFPEAFF. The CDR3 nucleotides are TGTGCCAGCAGCTCGCCCACAGGGGTTTTCCCTGAAGCTTTCTTT.

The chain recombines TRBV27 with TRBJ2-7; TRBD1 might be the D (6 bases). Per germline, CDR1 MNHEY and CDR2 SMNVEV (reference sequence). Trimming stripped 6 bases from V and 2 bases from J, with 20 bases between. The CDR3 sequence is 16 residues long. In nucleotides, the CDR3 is TGTGCCAGCAGCGCGAGAGGGACATCCTTACCCTACGAGCAGTACTTC. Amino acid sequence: CASSARGTSLPYEQYF.

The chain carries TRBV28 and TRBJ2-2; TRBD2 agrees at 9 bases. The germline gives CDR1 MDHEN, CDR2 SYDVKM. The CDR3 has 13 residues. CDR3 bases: TGTGGTATGAAGCGGGAGGACACCGGGGAGCTGTTTTTT. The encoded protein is CGMKREDTGELFF.

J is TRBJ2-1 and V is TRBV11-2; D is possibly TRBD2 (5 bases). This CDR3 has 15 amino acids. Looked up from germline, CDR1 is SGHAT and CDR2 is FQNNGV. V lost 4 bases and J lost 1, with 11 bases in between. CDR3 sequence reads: CASSWKADSYNEQFF. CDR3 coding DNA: TGTGCCAGCAGCTGGAAAGCGGATTCCTACAATGAGCAGTTCTTC.

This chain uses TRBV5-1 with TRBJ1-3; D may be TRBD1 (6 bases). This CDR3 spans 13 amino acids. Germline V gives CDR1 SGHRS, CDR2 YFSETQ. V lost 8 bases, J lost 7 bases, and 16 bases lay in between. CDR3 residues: CASRDTERNTIYF. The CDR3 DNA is TGCGCCAGTAGGGACACTGAAAGGAACACCATATATTTT.

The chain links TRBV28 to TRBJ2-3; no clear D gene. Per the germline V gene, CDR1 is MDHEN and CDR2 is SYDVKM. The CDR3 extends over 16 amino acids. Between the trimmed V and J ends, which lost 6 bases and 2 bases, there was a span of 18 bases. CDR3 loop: CASRLTPEIDTDTQYF. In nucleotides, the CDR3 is TGTGCCAGCAGATTAACCCCAGAGATAGACACAGATACGCAGTATTTT. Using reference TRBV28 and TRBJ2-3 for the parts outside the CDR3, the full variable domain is DVKVTQSSRYLVKRTGEKVFLECVQDMDHENMFWYRQDPGLGLRLIYFSYDVKMKEKGDIPEGYSVSREKKERFSLILESASTNQTSMYLCASRLTPEIDTDTQYFGPGTRLTVL.

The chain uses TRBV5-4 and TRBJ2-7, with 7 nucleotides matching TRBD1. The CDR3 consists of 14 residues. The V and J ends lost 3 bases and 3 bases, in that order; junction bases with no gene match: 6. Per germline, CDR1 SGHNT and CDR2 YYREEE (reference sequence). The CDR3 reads CASSSRQGSYEQYF. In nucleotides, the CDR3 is TGTGCCAGCAGCTCCCGACAGGGTAGCTACGAGCAGTACTTC.

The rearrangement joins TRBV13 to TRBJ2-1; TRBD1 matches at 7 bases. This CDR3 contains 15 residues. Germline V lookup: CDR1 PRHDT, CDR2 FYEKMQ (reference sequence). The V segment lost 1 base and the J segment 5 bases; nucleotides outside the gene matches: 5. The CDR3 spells CASSLVGQTHNEQFF. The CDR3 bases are TGTGCCAGCAGCTTAGTGGGACAGACACACAATGAGCAGTTCTTC.